This T cell receptor beta chain originates from a study of glioma-infiltrating T cells after dendritic cell vaccination. The CDR3 loop spans 14 amino acids. The junction had 5 bases not matched to a gene; V was cut back by 3 bases and J by 7 bases. The germline gives CDR1 MNHEY, CDR2 SMNVEV (reference sequence). Indicated time point: after dendritic cell vaccination, including at tumor progression/relapse. The method was immunoSEQ multiplex PCR; TCRdb's version includes in-frame clones alone and lacks a portion of them. The data hold around 60,000 clones, with more than 75% observed a single time. This clone is a singleton in its sample.

The chain links TRBV27 to TRBJ1-2, with 10 bases fitting TRBD1. This sequence originates from a human donor with glioblastoma. The material sequenced was blood, taken after dendritic cell vaccination. The CDR3, as DNA: TGTGCCAGCAGTTTGGGGACAGGGGCGAGTGGCTACACCTTC. Translating it yields CASSLGTGASGYTF.